This T cell receptor (beta chain) was recovered during a study of response to subunit inactivated influenza vaccine. The CDR3 has 13 residues. Germline V lookup: CDR1 SSHAT, CDR2 FNYEAQ (reference sequence). This clonotype came up a few times. At one of its ends the junction is not consistent with the germline gene, which may arise from a read error. TCRdb reprocessed the RT-PCR reads with MiXCR, giving one entry per CDR3 protein. The repertoire includes more than 150,000 distinct CDR3 sequences, about a tenth of them detected once, and approximately 11% sits in the top ten. This material consisted of non-naive T cells sorted from PBMCs, taken on the day of vaccination. This sequence joins TRBV7-7 and TRBJ2-7, with a tentative D call TRBD1 (5 bases). The source of this sequence is a man in his fifties or sixties who received an inactivated influenza vaccine. CDR3 nucleotide sequence: TGTGCTAGCAGTCTAACAGGTTTGGCCGAGCAGTACTTC. The encoded protein is CASSLTGLAEQYF.